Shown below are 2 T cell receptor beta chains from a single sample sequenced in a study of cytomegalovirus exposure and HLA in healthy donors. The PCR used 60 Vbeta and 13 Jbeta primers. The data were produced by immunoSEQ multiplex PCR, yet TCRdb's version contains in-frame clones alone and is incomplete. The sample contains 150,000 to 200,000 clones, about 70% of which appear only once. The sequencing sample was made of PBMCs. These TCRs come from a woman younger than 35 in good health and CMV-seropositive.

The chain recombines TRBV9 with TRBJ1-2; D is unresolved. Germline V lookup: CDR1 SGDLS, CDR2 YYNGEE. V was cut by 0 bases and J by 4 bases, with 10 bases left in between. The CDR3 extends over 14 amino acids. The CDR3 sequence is CASSVGSSPYGYTF. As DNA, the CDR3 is TGTGCCAGCAGCGTAGGGTCGAGCCCCTATGGCTACACCTTC.

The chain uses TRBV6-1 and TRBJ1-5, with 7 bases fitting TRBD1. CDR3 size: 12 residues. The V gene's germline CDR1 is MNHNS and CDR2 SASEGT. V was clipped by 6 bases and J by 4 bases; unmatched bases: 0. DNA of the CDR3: TGTGCCAGCAGCAGGGGGAATCAGCCCCAGCATTTT. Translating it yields CASSRGNQPQHF.